These 32 T cell receptor beta chains share one sample of origin, sequenced in a study of shared clonotypes between healthy human individuals (dated by TCRdb to 2018 to 2020). Library generation was performed with the immunoSEQ multiplex PCR assay. What TCRdb holds here is the immuneACCESS table cut down to in-frame rearrangements. Part of the clones is not present; checked against another copy, under half of the missing clones reflect an unresolved V gene, and the others are unexplained. The sample data list some 2,100,000 clones, and 85% to 95% of these were observed just once. Of the sample, around 1.7% falls within the top ten clones. CD8 naive samples consisted of CD45RO-negative cells that were positively selected for CCR7, yielding a CD45RA+CCR7+ population without TemRA cells. Input material: naive CD8+ T cells from PBMCs. The label giving this sample's cell subset or site can be read as: CD45RA+CCR7+. These TCRs come from a man between 18 and 35 years old in good health. Some clones in this sample may be carry-over from other donors' samples.

The chain links TRBV19 to TRBJ2-7; D unclear. Germline V lookup: CDR1 LNHDA, CDR2 SQIVND (reference sequence). This CDR3 is 14 amino acids long. V was pared by 5 bases and J by 2 bases, with 13 bases between. CDR3 in amino acids: CASSYNGITYEQYF. In DNA, the CDR3 is TGTGCCAGTAGTTACAACGGAATAACCTACGAGCAGTACTTC.

This clone showed up just once. The V call is TRBV19, the J call TRBJ2-1; D gene uncertain. There are 14 residues in the CDR3. Per germline, CDR1 LNHDA and CDR2 SQIVND (reference sequence). Trimming removed 3 bases from V and 8 bases from J, with 14 bases in between. CDR3 region: CASSIRSRIDEQFF. DNA of the CDR3: TGTGCCAGTAGTATTCGTTCTAGAATCGATGAGCAGTTCTTC.

V usage is TRBV7-8 and J usage is TRBJ2-7; 7 nucleotides line up with TRBD2. The CDR3 spans 17 residues. V shed 1 base and J 5 bases; nucleotides not matched to a gene: 14. Looked up from germline, CDR1 is SGHVS and CDR2 is FQNEAQ. For the CDR3, the DNA is TGTGCCAGCAGCTTAGAATCCTGGGGGGGGTGGACGGACGAGCAGTACTTC. This codes for CASSLESWGGWTDEQYF.

V and J are TRBV4-2 and TRBJ2-1; D possibly corresponds to TRBD2 (6 bases). In germline, CDR1 is LGHNA, CDR2 YNFKEQ. Trimming pared 3 bases from V and 4 bases from J, leaving 10 bases between. This CDR3 has 14 amino acids. CDR3 in DNA: TGTGCCAGCAGCCACATCCGGGGGTACAATGAGCAGTTCTTC. Translating gives CASSHIRGYNEQFF.

V gene TRBV27 combines with J gene TRBJ2-6; D may be TRBD2 (6 bases). Per germline, CDR1 MNHEY and CDR2 SMNVEV (reference sequence). This CDR3 comprises 18 residues. Between the trimmed V and J ends, which lost 6 bases and 0 bases, there was a span of 18 bases. The chain's CDR3 is CASRKYRDGGSGANVLTF. CDR3 nucleotides: TGTGCCAGCAGAAAGTATCGGGACGGGGGCTCTGGGGCCAACGTCCTGACTTTC.

The gene calls are TRBV14 and TRBJ2-1; D might be TRBD2 (5 bases). Per germline, CDR1 SGHDN and CDR2 FVKESK. The V end lost 3 bases, the J end lost 9 bases, and 6 bases lay between the germline ends. The CDR3 has 11 amino acids. The DNA of the CDR3 is TGTGCCAGCAGCCATGGAGGTGAGCAGTTCTTC. This encodes CASSHGGEQFF.

This clone appeared once. Other DNA variants within this sample encode the same CDR3. The chain couples TRBV27 to TRBJ1-4; D unclear. The CDR3 consists of 13 residues. Looked up from germline, CDR1 is MNHEY and CDR2 is SMNVEV (reference sequence). V lost 5 bases and J 8 bases, leaving 12 bases between the germline ends. CDR3 DNA sequence: TGTGCCAGCAGTCTCCTCCTGGGCGAAAAACTGTTTTTT. It codes for CASSLLLGEKLFF.

The chain uses TRBV6-1 and TRBJ1-4, with D uncertain. Trimming removed 1 base from V and 3 bases from J, with 12 bases in between. This CDR3 contains 16 residues. The germline CDR1 and CDR2 sequences are MNHNS and SASEGT. CDR3 in amino acids: CASSEGSDVANEKLFF. The CDR3 DNA reads as TGTGCCAGCAGTGAAGGCTCGGACGTAGCTAATGAAAAACTGTTTTTT.

The rearrangement uses TRBV4-1 and TRBJ2-7; the match to TRBD2 covers 16 bases. Germline V CDR1 and CDR2: MGHRA, YSYEKL. CDR3 size: 18 residues. Trimming cost V 6 bases and J 7 bases; bases outside gene matches: 15. The CDR3 sequence: CASSPSGTSGRAWLEQYF. Written as DNA, the CDR3 is TGCGCCAGCAGTCCCTCCGGGACTAGCGGGAGGGCCTGGTTGGAGCAGTACTTC.

The chain carries TRBV15 and TRBJ1-4; tentative D call: TRBD1 (5 bases). CDR1 is LNHNV, CDR2 YYDKDF, per germline (reference sequence). The length of the CDR3 is 16 residues. The V gene lost 5 bases and the J gene lost 0 bases, with 13 bases spanning the gap. The CDR3: CATSPIPRATNEKLFF. In DNA form, the CDR3 reads TGTGCCACCAGCCCAATACCCAGGGCAACTAATGAAAAACTGTTTTTT. The full variable domain, completed using reference TRBV15 and TRBJ1-4, is DAMVIQNPRYQVTQFGKPVTLSCSQTLNHNVMYWYQQKSSQAPKLLFHYYDKDFNNEADTPDNFQSRRPNTSFCFLDIRSPGLGDTAMYLCATSPIPRATNEKLFFGSGTQLSVL.

A single count supports this clone. The sample has other DNA sequences that encode this CDR3 too. DNA for the CDR3: TGTGCCAGCAGTGATGGCAACTATGGCTACACCTTC. It encodes CASSDGNYGYTF. The chain combines TRBV6-1 with TRBJ1-2; the D is unclear. The CDR3 covers 12 residues. V was shortened by 3 bases and J by 2 bases, with 4 bases between the two germline ends. Germline V gene sequence: CDR1 MNHNS, CDR2 SASEGT.

This chain connects TRBV28 to TRBJ2-3; 8 bases line up with TRBD2. The CDR3 totals 17 residues. V lost 1 base, J lost 4 bases, and 10 bases stayed unmatched. CDR1 and CDR2 from the germline V gene are MDHEN and SYDVKM. The CDR3 loop is CASSLSSSGIGADTQYF. The CDR3 coding sequence is TGTGCCAGCAGTTTATCGAGTAGCGGGATCGGCGCAGATACGCAGTATTTT. Full variable domain (rest looked up from reference TRBV28 and TRBJ2-3): DVKVTQSSRYLVKRTGEKVFLECVQDMDHENMFWYRQDPGLGLRLIYFSYDVKMKEKGDIPEGYSVSREKKERFSLILESASTNQTSMYLCASSLSSSGIGADTQYFGPGTRLTVL.

The V gene is TRBV27, the J gene TRBJ2-1; D gene unclear. Germline loops: CDR1 MNHEY, CDR2 SMNVEV (reference sequence). The CDR3 has 11 residues. Trimming took off 2 bases at V and 10 bases at J, with 6 bases between the two ends. The CDR3 loop reads CASSLHGEQFF. The CDR3 nucleotides read TGTGCCAGCAGTTTACACGGAGAGCAGTTCTTC.

In this sample, this clone turned up once. This chain connects TRBV5-6 to TRBJ2-7, with a weak D call TRBD1 (5 bases). V was trimmed by 0 bases and J by 0 bases, leaving 10 bases between them. CDR1 is SGHDT, CDR2 YYEEEE, per germline. The CDR3 covers 15 residues. The CDR3: CASSLDRPFSYEQYF. CDR3 nucleotide sequence: TGTGCCAGCAGCTTGGACAGGCCATTCTCCTACGAGCAGTACTTC.

J is TRBJ2-7 and V is TRBV9; maybe TRBD1 (6 bases). This CDR3 comprises 14 residues. Germline assignment: CDR1 SGDLS and CDR2 YYNGEE. The V end was cut by 0 bases, the J end by 1 base, with 8 bases between. CDR3 nucleotides: TGTGCCAGCAGCGTAGCTACAGGGTCCTACGAGCAGTACTTC. Translation gives CASSVATGSYEQYF.

This chain joins TRBV4-2 and TRBJ2-1, with D possibly being TRBD2 (5 bases). CDR3 size: 18 residues. CDR1 is LGHNA and CDR2 is YNFKEQ in the germline V gene. The V end lost 0 bases, the J end lost 0 bases, and 15 bases lay between the germline ends. The CDR3 nucleotides read TGTGCCAGCAGCCAAGATGGGCTAGCCTTGAGCTCCTACAATGAGCAGTTCTTC. It is translated as CASSQDGLALSSYNEQFF.

V is TRBV7-8 and J is TRBJ1-4; TRBD1 is a possible D gene (6 bases). Looked up from germline, CDR1 is SGHVS and CDR2 is FQNEAQ. V was trimmed by 1 base and J by 3 bases, leaving 9 bases between them. The CDR3 is 15 residues long. CDR3 in amino acids: CASSLVSGANEKLFF. CDR3 DNA: TGTGCCAGCAGCTTAGTCTCAGGGGCTAATGAAAAACTGTTTTTT.

This sequence joins TRBV7-6 and TRBJ2-3; D is perhaps TRBD2 (5 bases). This CDR3 comprises 16 residues. Germline lookup yields CDR1 SGHVS and CDR2 FNYEAQ. The V gene lost 0 bases and the J gene lost 7 bases, with 17 bases spanning the gap. Here the CDR3 DNA reads TGTGCCAGCAGCTTAGCTCCGGGATTCTCGATAAATACGCAGTATTTT. As protein: CASSLAPGFSINTQYF.

This clone was recorded a few times. This chain joins TRBV7-3 and TRBJ2-7, with D perhaps assigned TRBD1 or TRBD2 (5 bases each). Germline CDR1 is SGHTA and CDR2 is FQGTGA. V was trimmed by 5 bases and J by 5 bases, leaving 10 bases between them. This CDR3 is 12 amino acids long. CDR3 in DNA: TGTGCCAGCAGCCTTGGGGGTGACGAGCAGTACTTC. It encodes CASSLGGDEQYF.

This chain joins TRBV7-9 and TRBJ1-3; 9 positions agree with TRBD1. The J segment lost 0 bases and the V segment lost 4 bases, leaving 13 bases of the junction unmatched. This CDR3 has 19 residues. Germline V gene data show CDR1 as SEHNR and CDR2 as FQNEAQ (reference sequence). CDR3 region: CASSWDRAQYYSSGNTIYF. The CDR3 nucleotides read TGTGCCAGCAGCTGGGACAGGGCACAATATTACAGCTCTGGAAACACCATATATTTT.

Turning to this clone: The DNA is omitted, as the CDR3 cannot be located on it reliably, and the CDR3 follows TCRdb's listing. This chain links TRBV28 with TRBJ2-5; no check of the table's D call, TRBD1, against the DNA was made. CDR1 is MDHEN, CDR2 SYDVKM, per germline. With termini counted, the CDR3 has 19 amino acids. The CDR3 region is CATPPAQGTQYFGPGTRYF.

The chain combines TRBV11-2 with TRBJ2-5; the D is unclear. The V and J ends lost 4 bases and 5 bases respectively, with 5 bases between them. The germline V gene encodes CDR1 SGHAT and CDR2 FQNNGV. The CDR3 sequence is 11 residues long. The CDR3 nucleotides are TGTGCCAGCAGCTCCCCGGAGACCCAGTACTTC. It translates to CASSSPETQYF.

The chain combines TRBV6-1 with TRBJ1-4; D is possibly TRBD1 (6 bases). Deletions cut 3 bases from V and 5 bases from J, with 13 bases between. The CDR3 consists of 15 residues. Germline V gene lookup returns CDR1 MNHNS and CDR2 SASEGT. The CDR3 loop reads CASSDPRQGNEKLFF. The CDR3 DNA follows: TGTGCCAGCAGTGACCCTCGGCAGGGGAATGAAAAACTGTTTTTT.

The chain employs TRBV7-9 and TRBJ1-2; D is ambiguous. Germline-derived CDR1 and CDR2 are SEHNR and FQNEAQ (reference sequence). The CDR3 is 16 residues long. Trimming removed 2 bases from V and 2 bases from J, with 15 bases in between. This chain's CDR3 is CASSLSGRILNYGYTF. In DNA form, the CDR3 reads TGTGCCAGCAGCTTATCTGGTCGTATACTGAACTATGGCTACACCTTC.

The chain combines TRBV7-6 with TRBJ1-2; 9 nucleotides match TRBD1. Trimming took 5 bases from V and 3 from J; bases not matched to a gene: 7. The CDR3 loop spans 15 amino acids. Germline assignment: CDR1 SGHVS and CDR2 FNYEAQ. CDR3 sequence reads: CASSHLRQGDYGYTF. CDR3 DNA sequence: TGTGCCAGCAGCCACCTGCGACAGGGGGACTATGGCTACACCTTC.

The rearrangement uses TRBV28 and TRBJ2-3; possibly TRBD1 for D (6 bases). Germline lookup yields CDR1 MDHEN and CDR2 SYDVKM. This CDR3 contains 14 residues. Trimming removed 5 bases from V and 3 bases from J, with 12 bases in between. DNA for the CDR3: TGTGCCAGCAGTCCCCGGCAGGGGACAGATACGCAGTATTTT. Its translation: CASSPRQGTDTQYF.

The rearrangement links TRBV4-1 to TRBJ2-7; D is unresolved. The V gene's germline CDR1 is MGHRA and CDR2 YSYEKL. The CDR3 sequence is 15 residues long. Trimming removed 0 bases from V and 3 bases from J, with 12 bases in between. CDR3: CASSQDYTSLYEQYF. The CDR3 nucleotides are TGCGCCAGCAGCCAAGACTACACCTCCCTCTACGAGCAGTACTTC.

Remarks on this clone: The sample carries other DNA sequences with the same CDR3. CDR3 in amino acids: CASSLLGGELFF. In DNA, the CDR3 is TGTGCCAGCAGCCTTTTGGGGGGGGAGCTGTTTTTT. This chain connects TRBV11-2 to TRBJ2-2, with D uncertain. The CDR3 length is 12 residues. Germline CDR1 is SGHAT and CDR2 is FQNNGV. V shed 5 bases and J shed 8 bases, with 9 bases lying between them.

This chain uses TRBV28 with TRBJ2-7; 9 nucleotides align to TRBD2. The CDR3 spans 15 residues. In germline, CDR1 is MDHEN, CDR2 SYDVKM. Unmatched junction bases numbered 10, after V lost 7 bases and J lost 3 bases. The CDR3 DNA is TGTGCCAGCAATGATCGCGGGAGGGCCTTCTACGAGCAGTACTTC. This translates into CASNDRGRAFYEQYF.

The rearrangement links TRBV6-5 to TRBJ2-5, with D perhaps TRBD1 or TRBD2 (5 bases each). V was shortened by 2 bases and J by 1 base, with 11 bases between the two germline ends. CDR1 is MNHEY and CDR2 is SVGAGI in the germline V gene. The CDR3 has 15 residues. CDR3 DNA: TGTGCCAGCAGTTACGCAGGGAGCCGCCAAGAGACCCAGTACTTC. Protein product: CASSYAGSRQETQYF.

V gene TRBV7-9 combines with J gene TRBJ2-3; TRBD1 is a possible D gene (7 bases). This CDR3 spans 12 amino acids. CDR1 is SEHNR and CDR2 is FQNEAQ in the germline V gene (reference sequence). V lost 8 bases and J 4 bases, leaving 10 bases between the germline ends. CDR3 DNA sequence: TGTGCCAGCCAGGGGGGCGCAGATACGCAGTATTTT. It translates to CASQGGADTQYF. The variable domain in full, with the rest retrieved from reference TRBV7-9 and TRBJ2-3, is DTGVSQNPRHKITKRGQNVTFRCDPISEHNRLYWYRQTLGQGPEFLTYFQNEAQLEKSRLLSDRFSAERPKGSFSTLEIQRTEQGDSAMYLCASQGGADTQYFGPGTRLTVL.

The chain uses TRBV6-5 and TRBJ2-7; D possibly matches TRBD1 or TRBD2 (5 bases each). Trimming left V 6 bases short and J 2 bases short, with 14 bases between. Germline V CDR1 and CDR2: MNHEY, SVGAGI. The CDR3 is made up of 14 amino acids. CDR3 in amino acids: CASSHTPGPYEQYF. The CDR3 coding sequence is TGTGCCAGCAGCCATACTCCGGGACCCTACGAGCAGTACTTC.